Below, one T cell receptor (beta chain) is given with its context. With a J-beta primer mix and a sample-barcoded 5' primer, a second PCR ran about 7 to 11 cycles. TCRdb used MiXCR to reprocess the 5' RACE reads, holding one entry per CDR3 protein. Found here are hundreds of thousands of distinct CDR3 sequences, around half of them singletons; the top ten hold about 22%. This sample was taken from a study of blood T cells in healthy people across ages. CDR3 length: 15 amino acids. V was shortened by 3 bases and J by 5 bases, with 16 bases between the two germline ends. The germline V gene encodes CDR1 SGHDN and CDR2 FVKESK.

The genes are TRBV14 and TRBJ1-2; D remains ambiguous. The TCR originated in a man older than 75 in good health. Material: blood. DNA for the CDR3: TGTGCCAGCAGCCATCAAGATCGGTCCTGGTATGGCTACACCTTC. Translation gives CASSHQDRSWYGYTF.